The 19 T cell receptor beta chains below were found in one sample sequenced in a study of T cells in Graves' hyperthyroidism and ophthalmopathy. TCR beta CDR3 regions were amplified from RNA transcripts. An initial round of RT-PCR targeting the TCR CDR3 relied on the HTBI primer set. TCRdb redid the calling of the multiplex PCR reads with MiXCR, one entry per CDR3 protein. The sample lists 490,000 or so distinct CDR3 sequences, 20% to 25% occurring once. The sample comprised blood. The receptors stem from a woman in her 70s with Graves' ophthalmopathy.

This clonotype was observed many times. The J gene is TRBJ1-1, the V gene TRBV12-3 or TRBV12-4, with 7 bases identical to TRBD1. CDR3 size: 14 residues. Germline trimming cut 8 bases from V and 3 bases from J; bases unmatched to any gene: 9. This chain's CDR3 is CASPKGAVDTEAFF. The CDR3 bases are TGTGCCAGCCCAAAGGGGGCGGTGGACACTGAAGCTTTCTTT.

This clonotype appeared a few times. The chain is built from TRBV14 and TRBJ2-7; perhaps TRBD2 as D (6 bases). The germline V gene encodes CDR1 SGHDN and CDR2 FVKESK. This CDR3 spans 14 amino acids. Trimming cost V 3 bases and J 2 bases, with 11 bases left between them. CDR3 DNA: TGTGCCAGCAGCCAGGGCGGGGCCCCCTACGAGCAGTACTTC. It translates to CASSQGGAPYEQYF.

The J gene is TRBJ1-2, the V gene TRBV29-1, with a weak D call TRBD1 (6 bases). The germline gives CDR1 SQVTM, CDR2 ANQGSEA. V was shortened by 4 bases and J by 7 bases, with 7 bases between the two germline ends. The CDR3 totals 10 residues. This chain's CDR3 is CSVVGGGYTF. The CDR3 region has the DNA TGCAGCGTTGTAGGGGGTGGCTACACCTTC.

This clonotype turned up a few times. The chain carries TRBV29-1 and TRBJ1-1; 12 nucleotides match TRBD1. The V gene end was trimmed by 3 bases and the J gene end by 0 bases; junction bases not matched to a gene: 8. Germline CDR1 is SQVTM and CDR2 is ANQGSEA. The CDR3 extends over 17 amino acids. CDR3 sequence: CSVEGTGGAWMNTEAFF. The CDR3 DNA sequence: TGCAGCGTTGAGGGGACAGGGGGCGCCTGGATGAACACTGAAGCTTTCTTT.

The chain combines TRBV20-1 with TRBJ2-3, with D possibly TRBD2 on 6 matching bases. This CDR3 comprises 12 residues. In germline, CDR1 is DFQATT, CDR2 SNEGSKA (reference sequence). V lost 6 bases to trimming and J lost 3 bases, with 10 bases between them. CDR3 protein: CSASGLTDTQYF. Here the CDR3 DNA reads TGCAGTGCCTCCGGACTAACAGATACGCAGTATTTT.

This sequence joins TRBV20-1 and TRBJ2-5; tentative D call: TRBD1 (7 bases). V was trimmed by 0 bases and J by 5 bases, leaving 13 bases between them. The germline gives CDR1 DFQATT, CDR2 SNEGSKA (reference sequence). The CDR3 consists of 14 residues. CDR3 coding DNA: TGCAGTGCTAGAGATCAGGGGGGCAGGGAGACCCAGTACTTC. Translated, it gives CSARDQGGRETQYF.

This clonotype was seen many times. V and J are TRBV7-3 and TRBJ2-3; D gene uncertain. Trimming removed 2 bases from V and 2 bases from J, with 8 bases in between. The CDR3 loop spans 14 amino acids. Germline V gene lookup returns CDR1 SGHTA and CDR2 FQGTGA. CDR3 DNA sequence: TGTGCCAGCAGCTTAGAAAGGGTCACAGATACGCAGTATTTT. It encodes CASSLERVTDTQYF.

This chain links TRBV11-2 with TRBJ2-5, with 7 bases identical to TRBD2. Germline V gene lookup returns CDR1 SGHAT and CDR2 FQNNGV. J lost 4 bases, V lost 4 bases, and 15 bases had no gene match. The CDR3 runs to 17 residues. CDR3 region: CASSSNQRGGGLETQYF. The CDR3 nucleotides read TGTGCCAGCAGCTCGAACCAGCGGGGCGGGGGTCTAGAGACCCAGTACTTC.

This clonotype was picked up many times. The chain links TRBV6-2 or TRBV6-3 to TRBJ1-1, with D perhaps TRBD1 (6 bases). Germline CDR1 and CDR2: MNHEY and SVGEGT. V lost 0 bases and J 8 bases, leaving 10 bases between the germline ends. The CDR3 extends over 13 amino acids. The chain's CDR3 is CASSYSGHLEAFF. In nucleotides, the CDR3 is TGTGCCAGCAGTTACTCGGGACACTTAGAAGCTTTCTTT.

As DNA, the CDR3 is TGCAGTGCTCCTTGGACAGGTCGGAGAATTCAGTACTTC. Protein product: CSAPWTGRRIQYF. The rearrangement links TRBV20-1 to TRBJ2-4; 7 nucleotides line up with TRBD1. The CDR3 extends over 13 amino acids. V shed 5 bases, J shed 10 bases, and the junction held 11 bases outside the gene matches. CDR1 and CDR2 from the germline V gene are DFQATT and SNEGSKA (reference sequence).

This clonotype was detected only a few times. This chain connects TRBV5-1 to TRBJ2-7, with 9 bases aligning to TRBD2. Germline-derived CDR1 and CDR2 are SGHRS and YFSETQ. This CDR3 contains 15 residues. The V and J ends lost 4 bases and 4 bases, in that order; junction bases with no gene match: 9. This CDR3 is CASSVDGTSLYEQYF. The CDR3 region has the DNA TGCGCCAGCAGCGTGGACGGGACTAGCTTATACGAGCAGTACTTC.

This clonotype was counted ten times or more. The chain uses TRBV12-3 or TRBV12-4 and TRBJ1-1; a possible D gene is TRBD1 (5 bases). V lost 6 bases to trimming and J lost 5 bases, with 13 bases between them. The CDR3 runs 13 residues. CDR3: CASSQGLWTEAFF. The CDR3 region has the DNA TGTGCCAGCAGCCAGGGTTTATGGACTGAAGCTTTCTTT.

In nucleotides, the CDR3 is TGTGCCAGCAGTCCAGTATTGGGCGGGGGGGAAAAACTGTTTTTT. It translates to CASSPVLGGGEKLFF. The V and J genes are TRBV2 and TRBJ1-4, with D maybe TRBD1 (5 bases). This CDR3 has 15 residues. Trimming shortened V by 5 bases and J by 8 bases, and 18 bases separated the two germline ends. CDR1 and CDR2 from the germline V gene are SNHLY and FYNNEI.

A note on this clonotype: A single base separates this from a much larger clone, so it may be a read error. The chain links TRBV7-9 to TRBJ2-5, with 11 bases identical to TRBD2. This CDR3 has 16 amino acids. Trimming cost V 5 bases and J 1 base; bases outside gene matches: 6. Germline V gene lookup returns CDR1 SEHNR and CDR2 FQNEAQ (reference sequence). CDR3: CASSISGTSGQETQYF. The DNA for the CDR3 is TGTGCCAGCAGCATATCCGGGACTAGCGGCCAAGAGACCCAGTACTTC.

The sample holds a few counts of this clonotype. The chain couples TRBV5-1 to TRBJ1-4, with a weak D call TRBD1 (6 bases). The CDR3 loop spans 14 amino acids. In germline, CDR1 is SGHRS, CDR2 YFSETQ. Trimming stripped 2 bases from V and 7 bases from J, with 12 bases between. CDR3 in amino acids: CASSFGGQGEKLFF. CDR3 nucleotides: TGCGCCAGCAGCTTCGGGGGGCAAGGTGAAAAACTGTTTTTT.

The rearrangement uses TRBV7-2 and TRBJ2-3; 8 bases line up with TRBD1. After removal of 5 bases from V and 0 bases from J, the junction contained 4 bases not matched to a gene. The CDR3 is made up of 15 amino acids. Germline V gene lookup returns CDR1 SGHTA and CDR2 FQGNSA. CDR3 in amino acids: CASSRQGASTDTQYF. The CDR3, as DNA: TGTGCCAGCAGCCGCCAGGGGGCTAGCACAGATACGCAGTATTTT.

This clonotype was counted only a few times. Germline and junction disagree at one end, which may indicate a read error. The V call is TRBV27, the J call TRBJ2-1; D might be TRBD2 (5 bases). The CDR3 is made up of 16 amino acids. Germline CDR1 reads MNHEY; CDR2 reads SMNVEV (reference sequence). In DNA form, the CDR3 reads TGTGCCGGCAGTTCGTGGACCCGCAGCGGTATCGATGAGCAGTTCTTC. The encoded protein is CAGSSWTRSGIDEQFF.

This sequence joins TRBV6-5 and TRBJ1-1; possible D gene TRBD1, 5 bases. CDR3 size: 19 residues. Germline V gene sequence: CDR1 MNHEY, CDR2 SVGAGI. Trimming pared 0 bases from V and 1 base from J, leaving 21 bases between. CDR3 nucleotides: TGTGCCAGCAGTTACTCGATAATCGGCGGGGGGAGGAAGAACACTGAAGCTTTCTTT. It yields the protein CASSYSIIGGGRKNTEAFF.

This clonotype was counted a few times. The chain links TRBV5-1 to TRBJ1-2, with a weak D call TRBD1 (6 bases). The CDR3 spans 15 residues. Germline V gene data show CDR1 as SGHRS and CDR2 as YFSETQ. Deletions cut 4 bases from V and 8 bases from J, with 21 bases between. The CDR3 reads CASSPSGGRVEGYTF. CDR3 coding DNA: TGCGCCAGCAGCCCCTCCGGGGGCCGAGTGGAGGGCTACACCTTC.